Sequencing of this T cell receptor (beta chain) was carried out in a study of blood T cell repertoires in COVID-19. Patients at the Seattle site were enrolled during active infection and followed longitudinally. Sequenced by immunoSEQ multiplex PCR; TCRdb stores in-frame clones only, minus some. The sample holds some 56,000 clones, 82% seen once. The CDR3 totals 15 residues. CDR1 and CDR2 from the germline V gene are SGDLS and YYNGEE. Between the trimmed V and J ends, which lost 0 bases and 2 bases, there was a span of 9 bases. Sequencing was performed on peripheral blood. The chain has TRBV9 and TRBJ2-1, with a tentative D call TRBD2 (6 bases). The sequence came from a man of 80 years or more with COVID-19, enrolled during active disease. The CDR3 bases are TGTGCCAGCAGCGTAGGCGGGGAGGCCTACAATGAGCAGTTCTTC. It translates to CASSVGGEAYNEQFF.